The 2 T cell receptor beta chains reported below all come from one sample, sequenced in a study of T cell responses to AZD1222 COVID-19 vaccine. Sequenced by immunoSEQ multiplex PCR; TCRdb stores in-frame clones only, minus some. The sample includes 150,000 or so clones, roughly nine tenths of them seen just once. The starting material was peripheral blood, obtained on day 0 of MenACWY control vaccination. These receptors originate from an adult in good health.

The table lists this clone with a few counts. V and J are TRBV6-5 and TRBJ2-3, with D possibly being TRBD1 (7 bases). Trimming removed 6 bases at V and 3 bases at J, with 13 bases between. There are 14 residues in the CDR3. Germline V CDR1 and CDR2: MNHEY, SVGAGI. In nucleotides, the CDR3 is TGTGCCAGCAGGTACAGGGGAGGTACAGATACGCAGTATTTT. Its translation is CASRYRGGTDTQYF.

The gene calls are TRBV5-1 and TRBJ2-5; no clear D gene. The CDR3 has 15 residues. Deletions cut 0 bases from V and 5 bases from J, with 14 bases between. Looked up from germline, CDR1 is SGHRS and CDR2 is YFSETQ. CDR3 coding DNA: TGCGCCAGCAGCTTGGAGGCTAGGGTCTTGGAGACCCAGTACTTC. Protein product: CASSLEARVLETQYF.